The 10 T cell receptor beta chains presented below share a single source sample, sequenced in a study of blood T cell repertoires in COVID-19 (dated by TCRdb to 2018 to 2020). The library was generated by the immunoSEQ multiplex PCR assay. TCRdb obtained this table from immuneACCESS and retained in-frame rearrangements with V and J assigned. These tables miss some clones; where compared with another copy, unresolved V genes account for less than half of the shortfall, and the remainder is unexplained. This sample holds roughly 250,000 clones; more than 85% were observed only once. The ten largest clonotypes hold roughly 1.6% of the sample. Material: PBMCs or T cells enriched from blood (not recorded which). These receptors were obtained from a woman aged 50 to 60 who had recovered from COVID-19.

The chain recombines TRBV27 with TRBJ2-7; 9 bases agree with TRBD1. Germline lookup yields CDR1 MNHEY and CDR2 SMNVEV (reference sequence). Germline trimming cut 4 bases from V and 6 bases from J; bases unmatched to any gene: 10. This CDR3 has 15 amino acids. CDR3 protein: CASSSSGTGWSEQYF. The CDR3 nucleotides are TGTGCCAGCAGTTCATCGGGGACAGGGTGGAGCGAGCAGTACTTC.

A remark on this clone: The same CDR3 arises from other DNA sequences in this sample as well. The CDR3 loop reads CASRLGGTEAFF. CDR3 DNA: TGTGCCAGCAGACTCGGGGGCACTGAAGCTTTCTTT. The chain combines TRBV28 with TRBJ1-1, with D tentatively TRBD1 (5 bases). Germline values: CDR1 MDHEN, CDR2 SYDVKM. The CDR3 extends over 12 amino acids. V lost 6 bases, J lost 4 bases, and 9 bases lay in between.

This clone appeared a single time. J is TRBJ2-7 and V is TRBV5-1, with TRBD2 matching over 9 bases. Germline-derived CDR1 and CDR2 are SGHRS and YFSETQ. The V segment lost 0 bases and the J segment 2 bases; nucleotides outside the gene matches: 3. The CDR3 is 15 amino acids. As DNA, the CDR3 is TGCGCCAGCAGCTTGGGAGCGGGGGGACCCTACGAGCAGTACTTC. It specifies CASSLGAGGPYEQYF.

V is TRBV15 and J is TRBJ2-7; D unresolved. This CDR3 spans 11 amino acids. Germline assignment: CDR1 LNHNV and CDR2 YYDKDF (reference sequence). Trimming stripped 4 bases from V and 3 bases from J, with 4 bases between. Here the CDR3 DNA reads TGTGCCACCAGCAATAACTACGAGCAGTACTTC. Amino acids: CATSNNYEQYF.

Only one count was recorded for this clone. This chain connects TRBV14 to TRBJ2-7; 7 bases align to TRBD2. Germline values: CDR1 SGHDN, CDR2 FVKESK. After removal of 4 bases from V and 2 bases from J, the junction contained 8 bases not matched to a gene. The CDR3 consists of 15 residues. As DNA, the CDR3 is TGTGCCAGCAGCCCCATGGCGGGAGCTACCTACGAGCAGTACTTC. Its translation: CASSPMAGATYEQYF. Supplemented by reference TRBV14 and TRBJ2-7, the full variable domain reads EAGVTQFPSHSVIEKGQTVTLRCDPISGHDNLYWYRRVMGKEIKFLLHFVKESKQDESGMPNNRFLAERTGGTYSTLKVQPAELEDSGVYFCASSPMAGATYEQYFGPGTRLTVT.

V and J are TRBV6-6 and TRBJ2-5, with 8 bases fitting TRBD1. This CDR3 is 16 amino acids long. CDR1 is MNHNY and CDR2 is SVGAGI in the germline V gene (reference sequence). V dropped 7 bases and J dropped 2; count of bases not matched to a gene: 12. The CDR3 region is CASNTRQGQGQETQYF. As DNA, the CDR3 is TGTGCCAGCAACACCAGGCAAGGACAGGGTCAAGAGACCCAGTACTTC.

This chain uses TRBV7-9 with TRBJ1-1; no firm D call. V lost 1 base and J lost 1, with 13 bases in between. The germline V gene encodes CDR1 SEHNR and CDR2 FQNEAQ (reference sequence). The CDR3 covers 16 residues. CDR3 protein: CASSLVSGGRNTEAFF. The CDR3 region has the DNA TGTGCCAGCAGCTTAGTTTCAGGTGGGAGGAACACTGAAGCTTTCTTT.

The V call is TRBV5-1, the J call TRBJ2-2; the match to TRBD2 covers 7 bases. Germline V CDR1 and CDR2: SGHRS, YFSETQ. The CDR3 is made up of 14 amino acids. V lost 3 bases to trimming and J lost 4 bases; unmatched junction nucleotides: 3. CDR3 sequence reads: CASSWTRGTGELFF. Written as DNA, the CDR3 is TGCGCCAGCAGCTGGACTAGGGGCACCGGGGAGCTGTTTTTT.

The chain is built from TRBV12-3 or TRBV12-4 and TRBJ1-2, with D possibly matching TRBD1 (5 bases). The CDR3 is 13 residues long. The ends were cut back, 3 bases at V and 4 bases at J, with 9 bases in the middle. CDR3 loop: CASSLGGGYGYTF. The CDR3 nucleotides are TGTGCCAGCAGTTTGGGGGGTGGCTATGGCTACACCTTC.

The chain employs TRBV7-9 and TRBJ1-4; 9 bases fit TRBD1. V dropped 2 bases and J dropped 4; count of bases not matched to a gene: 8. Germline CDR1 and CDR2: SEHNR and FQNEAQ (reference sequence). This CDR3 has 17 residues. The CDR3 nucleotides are TGTGCCAGCAGCTTAAGGGGGACAGGGTCCCTTAATGAAAAACTGTTTTTT. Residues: CASSLRGTGSLNEKLFF.